The clone carrying this T cell receptor (beta chain) has just a few counts. MiXCR was run by TCRdb on the 5' RACE reads, yielding one entry per CDR3 protein. The sample lists about 340,000 distinct CDR3 sequences; around 15% were seen once. The source of the sample is a study of T-cell memory formation after mild COVID-19. Germline CDR1 and CDR2: DFQATT and SNEGSKA (reference sequence). Trimming removed 0 bases at V and 6 bases at J, with 12 bases between. The CDR3 extends over 13 amino acids. Material for sequencing was PBMCs or a T cell subset sorted from them (not recorded which). The V and J genes are TRBV20-1 and TRBJ2-7; no clear D. The TCR sequence derives from a man aged 18 to 29 who had mild COVID-19 (a few samples of this study predate the infection). Cell type and time point are not known. The CDR3 loop reads CSARDSGRGEQYV. In nucleotides, the CDR3 is TGCAGTGCTAGAGATTCAGGCCGAGGCGAGCAGTACGTC.